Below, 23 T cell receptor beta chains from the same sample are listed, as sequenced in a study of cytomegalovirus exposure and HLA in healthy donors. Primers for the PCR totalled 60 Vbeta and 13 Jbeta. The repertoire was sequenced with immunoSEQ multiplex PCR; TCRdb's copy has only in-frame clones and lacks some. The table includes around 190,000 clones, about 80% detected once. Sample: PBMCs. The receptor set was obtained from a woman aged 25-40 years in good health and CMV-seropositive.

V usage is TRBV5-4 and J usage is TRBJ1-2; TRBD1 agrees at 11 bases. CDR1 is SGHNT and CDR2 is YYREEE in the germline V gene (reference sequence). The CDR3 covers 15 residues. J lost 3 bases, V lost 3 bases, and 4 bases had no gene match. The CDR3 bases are TGTGCCAGCAGCTCTGCGGACAGGGGGCACTATGGCTACACCTTC. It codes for CASSSADRGHYGYTF.

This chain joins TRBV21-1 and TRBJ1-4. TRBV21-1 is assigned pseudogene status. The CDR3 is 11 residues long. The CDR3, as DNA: TGTGCCAGCAGACTCACGGTTGGACTGTTTTTT. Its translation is CASRLTVGLFF.

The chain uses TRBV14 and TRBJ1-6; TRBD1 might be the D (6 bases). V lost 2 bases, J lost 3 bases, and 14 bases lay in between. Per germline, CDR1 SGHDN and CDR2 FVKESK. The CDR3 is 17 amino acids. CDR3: CASSQWVDSNYNSPLHF. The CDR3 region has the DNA TGTGCCAGCAGCCAATGGGTGGACAGCAACTATAATTCACCCCTCCACTTT.

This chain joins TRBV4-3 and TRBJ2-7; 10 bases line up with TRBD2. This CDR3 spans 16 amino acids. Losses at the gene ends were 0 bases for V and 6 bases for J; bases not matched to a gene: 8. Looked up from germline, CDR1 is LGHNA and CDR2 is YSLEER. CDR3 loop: CASSQDPGSGGAEQYF. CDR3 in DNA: TGCGCCAGCAGCCAAGACCCGGGCAGCGGGGGGGCCGAGCAGTACTTC.

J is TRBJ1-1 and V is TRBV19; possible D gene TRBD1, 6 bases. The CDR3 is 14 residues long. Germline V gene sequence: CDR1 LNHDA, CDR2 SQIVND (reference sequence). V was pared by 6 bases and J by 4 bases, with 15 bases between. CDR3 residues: CASRTQVGGTEAFF. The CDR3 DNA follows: TGTGCCAGTAGGACTCAGGTAGGGGGCACTGAAGCTTTCTTT. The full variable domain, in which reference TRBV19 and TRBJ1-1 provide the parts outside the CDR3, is DGGITQSPKYLFRKEGQNVTLSCEQNLNHDAMYWYRQDPGQGLRLIYYSQIVNDFQKGDIAEGYSVSREKKESFPLTVTSAQKNPTAFYLCASRTQVGGTEAFFGQGTRLTVV.

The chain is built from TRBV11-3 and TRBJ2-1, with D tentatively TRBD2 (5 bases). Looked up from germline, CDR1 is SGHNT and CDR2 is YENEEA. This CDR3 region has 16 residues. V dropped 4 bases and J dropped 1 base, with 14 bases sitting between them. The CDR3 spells CASSSTQRLSYNEQFF. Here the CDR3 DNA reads TGTGCCAGCAGCTCCACTCAGCGGCTATCCTACAATGAGCAGTTCTTC.

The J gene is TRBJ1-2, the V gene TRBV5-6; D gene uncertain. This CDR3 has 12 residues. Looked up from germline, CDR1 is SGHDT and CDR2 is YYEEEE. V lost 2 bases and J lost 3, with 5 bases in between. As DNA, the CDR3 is TGTGCCAGCAGCTTTCTAGACTATGGCTACACCTTC. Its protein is CASSFLDYGYTF.

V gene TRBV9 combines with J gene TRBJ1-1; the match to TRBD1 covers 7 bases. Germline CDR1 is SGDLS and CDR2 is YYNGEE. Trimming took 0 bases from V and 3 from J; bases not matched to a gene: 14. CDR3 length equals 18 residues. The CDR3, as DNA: TGTGCCAGCAGCGTAGCCCCGGGCAGGGGGGTAACGGACACTGAAGCTTTCTTT. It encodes CASSVAPGRGVTDTEAFF.

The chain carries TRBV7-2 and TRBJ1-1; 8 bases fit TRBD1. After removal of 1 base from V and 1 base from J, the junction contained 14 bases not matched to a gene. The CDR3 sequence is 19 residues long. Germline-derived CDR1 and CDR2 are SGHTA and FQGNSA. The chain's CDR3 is CASSLGGRAGGLENTEAFF. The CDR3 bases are TGTGCCAGCAGCTTAGGGGGTAGGGCAGGGGGCCTTGAGAACACTGAAGCTTTCTTT.

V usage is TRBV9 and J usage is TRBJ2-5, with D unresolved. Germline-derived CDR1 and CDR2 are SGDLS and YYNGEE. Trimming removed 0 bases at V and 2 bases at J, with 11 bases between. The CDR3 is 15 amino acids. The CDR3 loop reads CASSVGSVVQETQYF. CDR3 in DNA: TGTGCCAGCAGCGTAGGGTCGGTGGTTCAAGAGACCCAGTACTTC. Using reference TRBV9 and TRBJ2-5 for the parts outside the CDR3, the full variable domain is DSGVTQTPKHLITATGQRVTLRCSPRSGDLSVYWYQQSLDQGLQFLIQYYNGEERAKGNILERFSAQQFPDLHSELNLSSLELGDSALYFCASSVGSVVQETQYFGPGTRLLVL.

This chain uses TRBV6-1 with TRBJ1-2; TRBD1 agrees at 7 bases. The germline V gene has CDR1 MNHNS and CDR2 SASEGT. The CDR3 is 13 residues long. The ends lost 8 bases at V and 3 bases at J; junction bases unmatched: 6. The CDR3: CASRQGIDYGYTF. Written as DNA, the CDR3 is TGTGCCAGCCGACAGGGTATAGACTATGGCTACACCTTC.

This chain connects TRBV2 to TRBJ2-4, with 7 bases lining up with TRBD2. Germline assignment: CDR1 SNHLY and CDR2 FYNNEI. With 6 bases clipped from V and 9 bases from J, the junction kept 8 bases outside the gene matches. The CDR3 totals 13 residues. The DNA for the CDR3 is TGTGCCAGCAGGTCGGAGGCGGGAGTCATTCAGTACTTC. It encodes CASRSEAGVIQYF.

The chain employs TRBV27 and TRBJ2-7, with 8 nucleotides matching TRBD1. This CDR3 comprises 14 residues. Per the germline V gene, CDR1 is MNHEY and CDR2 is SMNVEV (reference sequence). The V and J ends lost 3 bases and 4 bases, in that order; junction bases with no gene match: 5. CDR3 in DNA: TGTGCCAGCAGTTTTAGACAGGGGCAGTACGAGCAGTACTTC. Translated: CASSFRQGQYEQYF.

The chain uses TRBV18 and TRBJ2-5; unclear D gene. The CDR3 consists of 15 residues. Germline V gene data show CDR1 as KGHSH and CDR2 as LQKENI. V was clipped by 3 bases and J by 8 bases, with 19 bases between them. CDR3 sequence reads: CASSPVWAAQGTQYF. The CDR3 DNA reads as TGTGCCAGCTCACCGGTGTGGGCTGCCCAAGGAACCCAGTACTTC.

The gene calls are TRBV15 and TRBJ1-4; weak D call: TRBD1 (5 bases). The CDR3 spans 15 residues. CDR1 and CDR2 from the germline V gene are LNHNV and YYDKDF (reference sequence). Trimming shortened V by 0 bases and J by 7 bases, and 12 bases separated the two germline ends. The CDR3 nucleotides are TGTGCCACCAGCAGAGATCCCGGCCAGGGTGAAAAACTGTTTTTT. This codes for CATSRDPGQGEKLFF.

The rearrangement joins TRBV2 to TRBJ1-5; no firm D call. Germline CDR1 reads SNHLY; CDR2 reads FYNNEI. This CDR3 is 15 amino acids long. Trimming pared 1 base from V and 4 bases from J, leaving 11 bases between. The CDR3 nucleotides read TGTGCCAGCAGTGAAGTGGGCAGAAGAAATCAGCCCCAGCATTTT. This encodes CASSEVGRRNQPQHF.

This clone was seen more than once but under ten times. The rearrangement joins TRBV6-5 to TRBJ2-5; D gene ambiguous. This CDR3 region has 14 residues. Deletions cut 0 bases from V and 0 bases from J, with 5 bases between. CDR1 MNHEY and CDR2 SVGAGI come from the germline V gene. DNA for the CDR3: TGTGCCAGCAGTTACTCCCCGGACCAAGAGACCCAGTACTTC. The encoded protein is CASSYSPDQETQYF.

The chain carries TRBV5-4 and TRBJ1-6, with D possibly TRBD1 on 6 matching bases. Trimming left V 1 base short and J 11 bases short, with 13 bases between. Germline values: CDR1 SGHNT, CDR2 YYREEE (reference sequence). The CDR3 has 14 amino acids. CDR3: CASSLSGVGPPLHF. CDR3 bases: TGTGCCAGCAGCTTGTCAGGGGTTGGTCCACCCCTCCACTTT.

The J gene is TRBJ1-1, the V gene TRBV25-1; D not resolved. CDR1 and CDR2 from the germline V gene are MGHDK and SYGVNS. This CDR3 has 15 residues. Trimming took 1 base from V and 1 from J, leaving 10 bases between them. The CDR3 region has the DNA TGTGCCAGCAGTGAATTTCGGGGAGGGAACACTGAAGCTTTCTTT. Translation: CASSEFRGGNTEAFF.

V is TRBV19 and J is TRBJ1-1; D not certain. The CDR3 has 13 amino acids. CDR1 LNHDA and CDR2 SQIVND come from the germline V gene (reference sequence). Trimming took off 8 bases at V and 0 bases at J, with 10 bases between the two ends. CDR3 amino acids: CASLSDLNTEAFF. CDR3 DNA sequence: TGTGCCAGTTTATCAGATCTGAACACTGAAGCTTTCTTT.

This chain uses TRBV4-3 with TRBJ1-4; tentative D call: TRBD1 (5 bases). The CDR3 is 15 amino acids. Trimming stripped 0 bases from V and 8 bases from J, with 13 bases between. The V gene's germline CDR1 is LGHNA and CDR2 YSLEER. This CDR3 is CASSQDLVQDEKLFF. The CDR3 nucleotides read TGCGCCAGCAGCCAAGACCTGGTACAGGACGAAAAACTGTTTTTT.

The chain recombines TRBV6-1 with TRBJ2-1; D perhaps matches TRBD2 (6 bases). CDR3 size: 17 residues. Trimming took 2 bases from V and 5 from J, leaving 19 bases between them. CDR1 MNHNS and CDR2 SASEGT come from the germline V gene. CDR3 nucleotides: TGTGCCAGCAGTGAATGGGCTCGGGGGAGTTGGGACAATGAGCAGTTCTTC. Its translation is CASSEWARGSWDNEQFF.

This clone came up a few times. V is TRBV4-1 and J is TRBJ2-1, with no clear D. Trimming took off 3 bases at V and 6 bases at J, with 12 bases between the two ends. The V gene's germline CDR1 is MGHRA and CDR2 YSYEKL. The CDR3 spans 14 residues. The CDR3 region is CASSHGANANEQFF. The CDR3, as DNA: TGCGCCAGCAGCCACGGAGCTAATGCCAATGAGCAGTTCTTC.